This record covers a single T cell receptor beta chain. What it recognizes is unknown. The CDR3 is made up of 16 amino acids. The germline CDR1 and CDR2 sequences are LNHDA and SQIVND (reference sequence). J was trimmed by 5 bases and V by 6 bases; bases with no gene match: 13. The data were taken from a study of cytomegalovirus exposure and HLA in healthy donors. Study-level points and caveats: Some public TCRs appeared in many individuals, while most sequences were rare. Fewer N-insertions (relative to the roughly 670-donor mean) were reportedly seen in an Asian-associated ancestry cluster in a later analysis. A list of around 160 TCR beta chains associated with cytomegalovirus was given.

PCR used 60 Vbeta primers and 13 Jbeta primers. Measured with immunoSEQ multiplex PCR; TCRdb has only the in-frame clones, and not every one. Of about 270,000 clones in the sample, roughly 85% were seen once. This TCR came from a man between 40 and 49 years old in good health and CMV-seropositive. Sequencing input: PBMCs. This rearrangement joins TRBV19 to TRBJ2-5; TRBD1 matches 9 bases. The CDR3 DNA reads as TGTGCCAGTAGACCCCAGGACAGGGGAGGCTCGGAGACCCAGTACTTC. It translates to CASRPQDRGGSETQYF. The full variable domain, with the rest looked up from reference TRBV19 and TRBJ2-5, is DGGITQSPKYLFRKEGQNVTLSCEQNLNHDAMYWYRQDPGQGLRLIYYSQIVNDFQKGDIAEGYSVSREKKESFPLTVTSAQKNPTAFYLCASRPQDRGGSETQYFGPGTRLLVL.